The clone carrying this T cell receptor (beta chain) was observed a single time. Sequencing was performed with immunoSEQ multiplex PCR; in TCRdb, only in-frame clones are kept and a portion is missing. The sample holds about 480,000 clones, approximately 90% seen once. This specimen comes from a study of blood T cell repertoires in COVID-19. Study-wide background: Italy, Spain and the United States were the sources of the convalescent and acute COVID-19 samples.

There are 12 residues in the CDR3. J gave up 8 bases and V 6 bases, and 3 bases lay outside the gene matches. From germline, CDR1 is KGHSH and CDR2 LQKENI. This receptor was obtained from a woman in her 40s who had recovered from COVID-19. V is TRBV18 and J is TRBJ1-1; 10 bases line up with TRBD1. The material sequenced was PBMCs or T cells enriched from blood (not recorded which). The CDR3 loop reads CASSGQGLEAFF. The CDR3 nucleotides read TGTGCCAGCTCGGGACAGGGGCTCGAAGCTTTCTTT.